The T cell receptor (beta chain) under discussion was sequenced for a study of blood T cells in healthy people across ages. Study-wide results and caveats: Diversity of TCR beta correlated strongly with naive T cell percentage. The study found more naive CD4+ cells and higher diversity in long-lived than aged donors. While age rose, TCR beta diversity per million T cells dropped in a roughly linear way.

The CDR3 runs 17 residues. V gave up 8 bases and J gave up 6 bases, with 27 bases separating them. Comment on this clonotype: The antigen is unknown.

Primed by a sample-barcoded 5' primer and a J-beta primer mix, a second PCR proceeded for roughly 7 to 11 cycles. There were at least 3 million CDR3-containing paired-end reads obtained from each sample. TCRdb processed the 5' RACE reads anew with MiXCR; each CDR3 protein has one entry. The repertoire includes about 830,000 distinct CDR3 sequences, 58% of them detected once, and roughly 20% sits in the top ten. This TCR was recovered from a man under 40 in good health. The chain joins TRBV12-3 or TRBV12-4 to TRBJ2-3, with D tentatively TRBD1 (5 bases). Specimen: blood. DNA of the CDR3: TGTGCCAGCGGACAATTTCAGGGCGTGGGGCTATCCGATACGCAGTATTTT. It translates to CASGQFQGVGLSDTQYF.